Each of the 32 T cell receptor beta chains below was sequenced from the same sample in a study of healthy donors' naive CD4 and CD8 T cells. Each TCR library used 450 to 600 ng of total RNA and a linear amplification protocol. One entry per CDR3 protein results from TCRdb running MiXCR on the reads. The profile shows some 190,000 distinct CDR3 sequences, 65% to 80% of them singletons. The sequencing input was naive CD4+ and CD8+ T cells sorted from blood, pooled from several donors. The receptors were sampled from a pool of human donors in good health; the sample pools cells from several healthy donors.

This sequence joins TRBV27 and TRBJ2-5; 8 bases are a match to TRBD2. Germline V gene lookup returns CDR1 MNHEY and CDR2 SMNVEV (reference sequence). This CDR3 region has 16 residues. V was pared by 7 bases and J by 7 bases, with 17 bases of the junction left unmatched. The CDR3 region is CASKPGLTGGPGTQYF. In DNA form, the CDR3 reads TGTGCCAGCAAGCCCGGACTAACGGGAGGGCCGGGGACCCAGTACTTC.

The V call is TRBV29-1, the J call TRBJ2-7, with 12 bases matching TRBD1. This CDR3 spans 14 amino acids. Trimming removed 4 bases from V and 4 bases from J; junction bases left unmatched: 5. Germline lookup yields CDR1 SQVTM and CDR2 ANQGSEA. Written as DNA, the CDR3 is TGCAGCGTTGTTGGGACAGGGGGCAGGTACGAGCAGTACTTC. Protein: CSVVGTGGRYEQYF.

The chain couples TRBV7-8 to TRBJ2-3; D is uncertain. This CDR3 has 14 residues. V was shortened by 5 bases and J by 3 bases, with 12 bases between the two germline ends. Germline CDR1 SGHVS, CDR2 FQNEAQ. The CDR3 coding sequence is TGTGCCAGCAGCCCGGCGGCGGCTACAGATACGCAGTATTTT. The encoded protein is CASSPAAATDTQYF.

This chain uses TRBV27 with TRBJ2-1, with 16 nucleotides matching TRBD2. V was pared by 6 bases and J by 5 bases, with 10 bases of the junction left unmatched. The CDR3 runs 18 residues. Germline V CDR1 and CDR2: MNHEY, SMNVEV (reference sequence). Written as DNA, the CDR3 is TGTGCCAGCAGCCAGGAAAGGGGACTAGCGGGAGGGCACAATGAGCAGTTCTTC. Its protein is CASSQERGLAGGHNEQFF.

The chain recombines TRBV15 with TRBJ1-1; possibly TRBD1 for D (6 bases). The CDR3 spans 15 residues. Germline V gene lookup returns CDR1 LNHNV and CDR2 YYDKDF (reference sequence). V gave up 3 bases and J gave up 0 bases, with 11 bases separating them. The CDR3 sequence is CATSRGGGLNTEAFF. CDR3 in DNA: TGTGCCACCAGCAGGGGAGGGGGGCTGAACACTGAAGCTTTCTTT.

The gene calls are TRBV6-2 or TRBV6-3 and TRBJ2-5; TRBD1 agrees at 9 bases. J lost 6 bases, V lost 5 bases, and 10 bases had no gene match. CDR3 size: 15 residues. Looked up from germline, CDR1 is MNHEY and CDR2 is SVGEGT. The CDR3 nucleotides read TGTGCCAGCAGTACGAAGGGACAGGGTACGAAGACCCAGTACTTC. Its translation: CASSTKGQGTKTQYF.

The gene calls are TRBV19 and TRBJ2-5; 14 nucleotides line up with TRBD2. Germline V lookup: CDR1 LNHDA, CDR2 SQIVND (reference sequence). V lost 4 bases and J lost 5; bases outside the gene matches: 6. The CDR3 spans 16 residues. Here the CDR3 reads CASSRGLAGVRETQYF. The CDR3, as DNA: TGTGCCAGTAGTAGGGGACTAGCGGGAGTACGGGAGACCCAGTACTTC.

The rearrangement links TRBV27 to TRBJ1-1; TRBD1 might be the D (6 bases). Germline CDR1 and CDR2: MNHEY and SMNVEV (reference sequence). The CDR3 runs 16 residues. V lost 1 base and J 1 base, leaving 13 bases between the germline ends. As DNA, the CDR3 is TGTGCCAGCAGTTTATATCTTGGGACAAGGAACACTGAAGCTTTCTTT. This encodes CASSLYLGTRNTEAFF.

The CDR3 sequence is CASSIPGQMDNEQFF. As DNA, the CDR3 is TGTGCCAGCAGTATCCCAGGACAGATGGACAATGAGCAGTTCTTC. The gene calls are TRBV2 and TRBJ2-1; D may be TRBD1 (6 bases). The germline V gene encodes CDR1 SNHLY and CDR2 FYNNEI. The CDR3 runs 15 residues. Trimming shortened V by 5 bases and J by 5 bases, and 16 bases separated the two germline ends.

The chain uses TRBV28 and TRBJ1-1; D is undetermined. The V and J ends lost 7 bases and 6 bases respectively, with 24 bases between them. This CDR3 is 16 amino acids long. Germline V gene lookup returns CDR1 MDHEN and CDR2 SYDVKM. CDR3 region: CASTSSTFRVAAEAFF. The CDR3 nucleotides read TGTGCCAGCACTTCAAGTACGTTTAGGGTTGCCGCTGAAGCTTTCTTT.

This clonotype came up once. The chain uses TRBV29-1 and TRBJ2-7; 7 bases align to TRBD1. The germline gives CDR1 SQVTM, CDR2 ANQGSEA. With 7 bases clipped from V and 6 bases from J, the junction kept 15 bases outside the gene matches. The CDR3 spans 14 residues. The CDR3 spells CSGGPGTESVEQYF. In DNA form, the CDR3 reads TGCAGCGGGGGCCCCGGGACAGAATCAGTCGAGCAGTACTTC.

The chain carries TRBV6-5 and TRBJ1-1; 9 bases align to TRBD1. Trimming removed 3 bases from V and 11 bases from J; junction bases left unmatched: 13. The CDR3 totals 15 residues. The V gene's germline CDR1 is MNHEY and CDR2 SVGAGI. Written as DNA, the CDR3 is TGTGCCAGCAGTTATTTCCTCGGGGACAGGGACGGGGCTTTCTTT. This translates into CASSYFLGDRDGAFF.

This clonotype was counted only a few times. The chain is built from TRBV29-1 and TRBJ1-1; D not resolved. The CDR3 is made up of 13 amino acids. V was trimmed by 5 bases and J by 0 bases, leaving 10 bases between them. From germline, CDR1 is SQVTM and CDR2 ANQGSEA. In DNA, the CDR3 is TGCAGCGTTATGAGTGGGATGAACACTGAAGCTTTCTTT. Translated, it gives CSVMSGMNTEAFF.

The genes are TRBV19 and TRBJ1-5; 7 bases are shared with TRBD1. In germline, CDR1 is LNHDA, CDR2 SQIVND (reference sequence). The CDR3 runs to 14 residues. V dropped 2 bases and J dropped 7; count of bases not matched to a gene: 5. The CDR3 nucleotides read TGTGCCAGTAGTATATCGACAGGGCGGCAGCCCCAGCATTTT. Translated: CASSISTGRQPQHF.

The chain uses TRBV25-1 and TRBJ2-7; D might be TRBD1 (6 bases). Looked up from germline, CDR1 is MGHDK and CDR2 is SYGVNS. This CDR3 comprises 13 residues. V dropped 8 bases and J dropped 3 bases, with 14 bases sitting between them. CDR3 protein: CASVSGTHYEQYF. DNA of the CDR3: TGTGCCAGCGTCTCCGGGACACACTACGAGCAGTACTTC.

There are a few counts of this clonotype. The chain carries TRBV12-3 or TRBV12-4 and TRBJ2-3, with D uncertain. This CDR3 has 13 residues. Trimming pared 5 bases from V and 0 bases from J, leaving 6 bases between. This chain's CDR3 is CASSPDSTDTQYF. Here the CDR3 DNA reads TGTGCCAGCAGTCCCGATAGCACAGATACGCAGTATTTT.

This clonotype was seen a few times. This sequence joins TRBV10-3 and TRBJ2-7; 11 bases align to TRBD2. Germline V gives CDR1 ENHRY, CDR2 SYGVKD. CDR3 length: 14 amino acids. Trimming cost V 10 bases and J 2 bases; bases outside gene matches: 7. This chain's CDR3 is CATTSGGLPYEQYF. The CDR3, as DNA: TGTGCCACCACTAGCGGGGGCCTCCCCTACGAGCAGTACTTC.

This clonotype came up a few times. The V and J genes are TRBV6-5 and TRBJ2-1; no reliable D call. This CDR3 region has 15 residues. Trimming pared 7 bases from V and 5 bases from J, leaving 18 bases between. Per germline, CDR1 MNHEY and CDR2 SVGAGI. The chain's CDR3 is CASILHAWLDNEQFF. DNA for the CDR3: TGTGCCAGCATCTTACACGCTTGGCTTGACAATGAGCAGTTCTTC.

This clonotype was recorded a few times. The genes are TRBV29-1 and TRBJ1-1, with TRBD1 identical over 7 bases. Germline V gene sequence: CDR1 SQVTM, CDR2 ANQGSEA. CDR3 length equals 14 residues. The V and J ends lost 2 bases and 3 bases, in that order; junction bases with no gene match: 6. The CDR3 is CSVERGGMHTEAFF. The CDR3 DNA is TGCAGCGTTGAAAGAGGGGGCATGCACACTGAAGCTTTCTTT.

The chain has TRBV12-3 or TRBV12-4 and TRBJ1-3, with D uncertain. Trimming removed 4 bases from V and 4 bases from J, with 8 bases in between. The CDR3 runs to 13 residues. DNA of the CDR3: TGTGCCAGCAGTTCAATAGGGGGAAACACCATATATTTT. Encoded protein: CASSSIGGNTIYF.

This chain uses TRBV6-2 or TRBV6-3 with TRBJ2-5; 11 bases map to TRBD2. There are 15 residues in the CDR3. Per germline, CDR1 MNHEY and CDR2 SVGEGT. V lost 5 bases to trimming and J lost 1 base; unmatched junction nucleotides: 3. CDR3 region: CASSIAGGGQETQYF. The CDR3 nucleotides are TGTGCCAGCAGTATAGCGGGAGGGGGCCAAGAGACCCAGTACTTC.

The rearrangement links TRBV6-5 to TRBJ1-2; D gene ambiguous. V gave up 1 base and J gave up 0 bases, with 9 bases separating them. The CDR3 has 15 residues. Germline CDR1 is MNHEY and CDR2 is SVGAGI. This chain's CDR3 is CASSYYGLPNYGYTF. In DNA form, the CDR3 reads TGTGCCAGCAGTTACTATGGATTACCTAACTATGGCTACACCTTC.

CDR3 bases: TGTGCCAGCAGTTACTCGATGGTCGGCAGCTATGGCTACACCTTC. Amino acid sequence: CASSYSMVGSYGYTF. The V call is TRBV6-5, the J call TRBJ1-2, with D unresolved. CDR1 MNHEY and CDR2 SVGAGI come from the germline V gene. The CDR3 covers 15 residues. V dropped 0 bases and J dropped 4 bases, with 12 bases sitting between them.

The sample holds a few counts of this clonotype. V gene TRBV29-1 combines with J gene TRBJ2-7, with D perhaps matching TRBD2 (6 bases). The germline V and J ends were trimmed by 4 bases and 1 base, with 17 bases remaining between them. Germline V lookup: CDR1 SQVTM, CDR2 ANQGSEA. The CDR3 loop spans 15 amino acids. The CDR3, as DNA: TGCAGCGTTGTGGGACGGGACTCCTTGTCCTACGAGCAGTACTTC. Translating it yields CSVVGRDSLSYEQYF.

CDR3 amino acids: CSVEDQEGEAGNTIYF. Here the CDR3 DNA reads TGCAGCGTTGAAGATCAGGAGGGGGAAGCTGGAAACACCATATATTTT. V is TRBV29-1 and J is TRBJ1-3, with a weak D call TRBD1 (6 bases). Germline V gene sequence: CDR1 SQVTM, CDR2 ANQGSEA. The CDR3 is made up of 16 amino acids. The V and J ends lost 0 bases and 2 bases respectively, with 14 bases between them.

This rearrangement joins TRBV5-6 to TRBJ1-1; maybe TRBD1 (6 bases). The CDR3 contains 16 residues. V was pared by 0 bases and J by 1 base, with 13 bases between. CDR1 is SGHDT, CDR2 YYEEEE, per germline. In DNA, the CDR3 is TGTGCCAGCAGCTTGGCCGGCAGGGGCGGGAACACTGAAGCTTTCTTT. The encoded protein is CASSLAGRGGNTEAFF.

The CDR3: CATSDLAGAQETQYF. CDR3 in DNA: TGTGCCACCAGTGATTTAGCAGGGGCCCAAGAGACCCAGTACTTC. The chain employs TRBV24-1 and TRBJ2-5; D might be TRBD1 (6 bases). Trimming cost V 1 base and J 1 base, with 9 bases left between them. CDR1 is KGHDR, CDR2 SFDVKD, per germline. The CDR3 is 15 residues long.

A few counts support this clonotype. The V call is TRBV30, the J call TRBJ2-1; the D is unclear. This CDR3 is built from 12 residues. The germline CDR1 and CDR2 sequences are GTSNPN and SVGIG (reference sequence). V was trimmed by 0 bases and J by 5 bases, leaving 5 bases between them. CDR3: CAWSVVDNEQFF. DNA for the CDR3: TGTGCCTGGAGTGTTGTAGACAATGAGCAGTTCTTC.

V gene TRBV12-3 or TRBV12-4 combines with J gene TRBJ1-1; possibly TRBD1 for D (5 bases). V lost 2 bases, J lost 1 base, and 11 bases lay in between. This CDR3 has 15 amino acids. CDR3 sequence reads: CASSLRGPRNTEAFF. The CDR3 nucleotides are TGTGCCAGCAGTTTAAGGGGCCCGAGGAACACTGAAGCTTTCTTT.

The CDR3 loop is CSVEDRPGNYGYTF. In DNA form, the CDR3 reads TGCAGCGTTGAAGATAGGCCAGGCAACTATGGCTACACCTTC. This chain connects TRBV29-1 to TRBJ1-2; D not certain. Trimming stripped 0 bases from V and 2 bases from J, with 10 bases between. This CDR3 is 14 amino acids long. Per germline, CDR1 SQVTM and CDR2 ANQGSEA.

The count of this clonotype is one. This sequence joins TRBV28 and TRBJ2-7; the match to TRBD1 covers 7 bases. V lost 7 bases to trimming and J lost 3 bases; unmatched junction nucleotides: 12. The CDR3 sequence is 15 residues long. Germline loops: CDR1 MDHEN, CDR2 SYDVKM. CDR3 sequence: CASTSYGTEYYEQYF. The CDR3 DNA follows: TGTGCCAGCACCTCCTATGGGACAGAATACTACGAGCAGTACTTC.

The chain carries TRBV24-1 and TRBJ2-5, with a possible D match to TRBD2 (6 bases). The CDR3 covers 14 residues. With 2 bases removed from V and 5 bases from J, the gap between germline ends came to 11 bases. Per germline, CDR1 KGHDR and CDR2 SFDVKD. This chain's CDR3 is CATSDSGTLETQYF. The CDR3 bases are TGTGCCACCAGTGATTCCGGGACTTTGGAGACCCAGTACTTC.